This T cell receptor (beta chain) was captured in a study of tumor-infiltrating lymphocytes in primary liver carcinoma. As for the study in general: Primary liver carcinoma, confirmed by histopathology, was surgically resected. Donors had hepatocellular carcinoma or combined HCC and intrahepatic cholangiocarcinoma. Study-wide points: Tumor top-250-clone fractions significantly exceeded those of blood (p = 0.039). Unsorted bulk sampling ruled out any CD4+ versus CD8+ repertoire comparison.

A word on this clonotype: Its antigen remains unidentified. A much larger clone differs from this one at a single base, so this may be a read error.

Production of TCR beta cDNA used approximately 0.55 ug total RNA together with a constant-region primer. It was through three nested multiplex PCR rounds of slightly modified ARM-PCR that TCR beta libraries arose. Two initial PCR rounds of ten to eleven cycles each paired TRBV1-TRBV30 forward primers with a C-beta reverse primer. TCRdb re-analysed the multiplex PCR reads in MiXCR, keeping a single row per CDR3 protein. The sample records roughly 330,000 distinct CDR3 sequences, approximately 65% being singletons. RNA was extracted from whole blood without cell sorting, alongside germline DNA. This CDR3 is 15 amino acids long. Germline loops: CDR1 MNHEY, CDR2 SVGAGI.

This sequence joins TRBV6-5 and TRBJ1-1; D might be TRBD1 (6 bases). The sequence derives from a man between 40 and 49 years old with primary liver carcinoma and hepatitis B virus infection. Sequences were obtained from peripheral blood. In DNA form, the CDR3 reads TGTGCCAGCAGTTACGGGATGTTGGGGGACACTGAAGCTTCCTTT. Amino acid sequence: CASSYGMLGDTEASF.